Many counts were recorded for the clone carrying this T cell receptor beta chain. The sample is drawn from a study of T cells after yellow fever vaccination. The junction had 8 bases not matched to a gene; V was cut back by 4 bases and J by 5 bases. This CDR3 has 15 amino acids. Germline CDR1 reads SEHNR; CDR2 reads FQNEAQ (reference sequence). Each CDR3 protein is one row after TCRdb ran MiXCR on the 5' RACE reads. Of 150,000 to 200,000 distinct CDR3 sequences detected, 5.5% to 7.5% appear once; the ten largest clones hold approximately 2.5%. The sample consisted of CD4+ T cells sorted from PBMCs, taken less than 6 days after the first yellow fever vaccination. The receptor was derived from a man between 18 and 29 years old who received the YFV17D yellow fever vaccine. The chain employs TRBV7-9 and TRBJ2-5, with 9 bases aligning to TRBD2. The CDR3 region is CASSSGTSRVETQYF. As DNA, the CDR3 is TGTGCCAGCAGCTCCGGGACTAGCCGGGTTGAGACCCAGTACTTC.